This T cell receptor beta chain is from a study of OX40 agonist ivuxolimab in advanced cancers. About the research overall: Checkpoint inhibitors had been given previously to approximately 41% of patients. Findings and limits, study-wide: CD8+ T cells averaged more expanded clones than CD4+. By week 6 at 0.1 to 3.0 mg/kg, blood CD4+ and CD8+ T cells had expanded clonally. In the 0.1-3.0 mg/kg groups, partial responders showed among the lowest expansion.

As concerns this clone: Its matching antigen is unknown.

Assay used: immunoSEQ multiplex PCR; TCRdb lists only in-frame clones, some missing. This table has under 80,000 clones, more than 85% appearing once. Germline V lookup: CDR1 SGHTS, CDR2 YDEGEE. V lost 3 bases, J lost 7 bases, and 14 bases lay in between. The CDR3 has 14 amino acids. This receptor was taken from an adult with an advanced solid tumor such as melanoma, head and neck, liver or kidney cancer. The input for sequencing was CD4+ or CD8+ T cells sorted from blood, taken in a trial of the OX40 agonist ivuxolimab. The chain joins TRBV5-8 to TRBJ1-5; D possibly corresponds to TRBD1 (6 bases). The CDR3 DNA is TGTGCCAGCAGCTGGGGAAGGGGGGGGCAGCCCCAGCATTTT. This encodes CASSWGRGGQPQHF.